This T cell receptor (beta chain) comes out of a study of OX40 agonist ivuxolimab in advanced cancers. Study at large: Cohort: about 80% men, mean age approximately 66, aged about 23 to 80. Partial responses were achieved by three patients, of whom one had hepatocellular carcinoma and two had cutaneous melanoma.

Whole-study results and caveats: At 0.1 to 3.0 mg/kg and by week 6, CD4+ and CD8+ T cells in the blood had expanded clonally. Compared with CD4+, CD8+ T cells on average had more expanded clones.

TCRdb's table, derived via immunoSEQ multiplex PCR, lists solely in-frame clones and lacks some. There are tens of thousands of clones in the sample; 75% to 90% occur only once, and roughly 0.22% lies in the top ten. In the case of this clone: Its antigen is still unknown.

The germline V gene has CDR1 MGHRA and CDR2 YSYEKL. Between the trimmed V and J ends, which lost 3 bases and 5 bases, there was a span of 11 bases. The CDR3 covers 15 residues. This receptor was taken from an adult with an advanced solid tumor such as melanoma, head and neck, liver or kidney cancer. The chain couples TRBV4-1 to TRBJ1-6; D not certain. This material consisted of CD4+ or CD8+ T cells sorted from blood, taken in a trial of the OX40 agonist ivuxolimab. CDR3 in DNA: TGCGCCAGCAGCCAGAAAGAAGTGAATAATTCACCCCTCCACTTT. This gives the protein CASSQKEVNNSPLHF.